The 17 T cell receptor beta chains in this list originate from one sample, sequenced in a study of blood T cells in healthy people across ages. A second PCR of about 6 to 11 cycles used a sample-barcoded 5' primer and a J-beta primer mix. MiXCR, applied by TCRdb to the 5' RACE reads, yields one record per CDR3 protein. This sample carries around 1,000,000 distinct CDR3 sequences, about 25% of them seen once, and the ten largest clones take approximately 0.79%. These data also formed part of another study, on T cells of mothers and their children.

Sequences were obtained from blood. Receptors originate from a girl aged 2 to 9 in good health.

This clonotype was observed a handful of times. The chain combines TRBV27 with TRBJ1-4; no firm D call. This CDR3 has 15 residues. Germline V lookup: CDR1 MNHEY, CDR2 SMNVEV (reference sequence). V lost 5 bases and J lost 11, with 21 bases in between. CDR3 sequence reads: CASSPIQNLRGKLFF. CDR3 DNA sequence: TGTGCCAGCAGTCCCATACAGAACCTGCGTGGCAAACTGTTTTTT.

This chain links TRBV11-2 with TRBJ2-3; D is unclear. With 2 bases removed from V and 1 base from J, the gap between germline ends came to 7 bases. Germline V CDR1 and CDR2: SGHAT, FQNNGV. The CDR3 runs to 14 residues. CDR3 sequence: CASSLYDGTDTQYF. The DNA of the CDR3 is TGTGCCAGCAGCTTATACGACGGCACAGATACGCAGTATTTT. Together with reference TRBV11-2 and TRBJ2-3, the CDR3 gives the full variable domain: EAGVAQSPRYKIIEKRQSVAFWCNPISGHATLYWYQQILGQGPKLLIQFQNNGVVDDSQLPKDRFSAERLKGVDSTLKIQPAKLEDSAVYLCASSLYDGTDTQYFGPGTRLTVL.

This clonotype came up a few times. The chain has TRBV11-2 and TRBJ2-1; TRBD2 aligns across 7 bases. Trimming cost V 0 bases and J 4 bases; bases outside gene matches: 9. Germline V gene sequence: CDR1 SGHAT, CDR2 FQNNGV. The length of the CDR3 is 17 residues. The CDR3, as DNA: TGTGCCAGCAGCTTAGATAATCCGCGGGGGTGGTACAATGAGCAGTTCTTC. Amino acid sequence: CASSLDNPRGWYNEQFF.

This clonotype was picked up a small number of times. The chain links TRBV6-5 to TRBJ2-5; a possible D gene is TRBD2 (5 bases). This CDR3 spans 14 amino acids. Germline lookup yields CDR1 MNHEY and CDR2 SVGAGI. V was pared by 6 bases and J by 1 base, with 12 bases between. The chain's CDR3 is CASSRGRGQETQYF. CDR3 bases: TGTGCCAGCAGCCGGGGTCGGGGCCAAGAGACCCAGTACTTC.

This clonotype was detected once. This chain joins TRBV10-3 and TRBJ2-7; D gene unclear. CDR1 is ENHRY and CDR2 is SYGVKD in the germline V gene. The CDR3 length is 12 residues. V was cut by 7 bases and J by 4 bases, with 11 bases left in between. The CDR3 is CAITEWSYEQYF. DNA of the CDR3: TGTGCCATCACAGAGTGGAGTTACGAGCAGTACTTC.

This chain connects TRBV28 to TRBJ2-1, with TRBD2 identical over 7 bases. With V trimmed by 4 bases and J by 4 bases, 4 bases remained unmatched. Per the germline V gene, CDR1 is MDHEN and CDR2 is SYDVKM. The CDR3 extends over 14 amino acids. The CDR3 loop is CASSWRERYNEQFF. The CDR3 coding sequence is TGTGCCAGCAGTTGGCGGGAGAGGTACAATGAGCAGTTCTTC. The full variable domain, with the rest looked up from reference TRBV28 and TRBJ2-1, is DVKVTQSSRYLVKRTGEKVFLECVQDMDHENMFWYRQDPGLGLRLIYFSYDVKMKEKGDIPEGYSVSREKKERFSLILESASTNQTSMYLCASSWRERYNEQFFGPGTRLTVL.

This clonotype occurred a few times. The CDR3 DNA sequence: TGCAGTGCTAGAGATGTACTAGCGAAGTCCTACAATGAGCAGTTCTTC. As protein: CSARDVLAKSYNEQFF. The rearrangement links TRBV20-1 to TRBJ2-1; 7 bases align to TRBD2. Losses at the gene ends were 0 bases for V and 1 base for J; bases not matched to a gene: 6. There are 16 residues in the CDR3. Germline V gene data show CDR1 as DFQATT and CDR2 as SNEGSKA (reference sequence).

The chain uses TRBV29-1 and TRBJ1-4; tentatively, D is TRBD1 (5 bases). Per the germline V gene, CDR1 is SQVTM and CDR2 is ANQGSEA. The CDR3 consists of 13 residues. Trimming removed 4 bases at V and 5 bases at J, with 11 bases between. The CDR3 loop is CSVGGLLNEKLFF. CDR3 coding DNA: TGCAGCGTTGGGGGACTGCTAAATGAAAAACTGTTTTTT.

This clonotype was counted between two and nine times. The V gene is TRBV19, the J gene TRBJ2-1, with D uncertain. Germline assignment: CDR1 LNHDA and CDR2 SQIVND (reference sequence). The CDR3 length is 13 residues. Trimming removed 3 bases at V and 6 bases at J, with 9 bases between. CDR3 residues: CASSIGLSNEQFF. The CDR3 nucleotides read TGTGCCAGTAGTATTGGTTTGAGCAATGAGCAGTTCTTC.

This clonotype showed up just a few times. The rearrangement joins TRBV29-1 to TRBJ1-1, with 7 bases matching TRBD1. Germline values: CDR1 SQVTM, CDR2 ANQGSEA. V gave up 8 bases and J gave up 3 bases; unmatched junction bases: 3. The CDR3 covers 11 residues. The CDR3 bases are TGCAGCACACAGGGGTACACTGAAGCTTTCTTT. Amino acid sequence: CSTQGYTEAFF.

This rearrangement joins TRBV29-1 to TRBJ2-3; D not certain. This CDR3 is built from 13 residues. Germline values: CDR1 SQVTM, CDR2 ANQGSEA. V was shortened by 4 bases and J by 5 bases, with 13 bases between the two germline ends. CDR3 sequence (DNA): TGCAGCGTTGTTATAGAGATGGGAGATACGCAGTATTTT. Translated, it gives CSVVIEMGDTQYF.

The chain has TRBV11-2 and TRBJ2-5; D gene ambiguous. CDR1 and CDR2 (germline): SGHAT, FQNNGV. The V gene lost 6 bases and the J gene lost 5 bases, with 10 bases spanning the gap. This CDR3 is built from 12 residues. CDR3 region: CASSTPRETQYF. The CDR3 region has the DNA TGTGCCAGCAGTACACCCAGGGAGACCCAGTACTTC.

The V call is TRBV12-3 or TRBV12-4, the J call TRBJ1-4; D unresolved. This CDR3 has 14 residues. Trimming cost V 3 bases and J 7 bases, with 12 bases left between them. This CDR3 is CASSFGVVGEKLFF. Written as DNA, the CDR3 is TGTGCCAGCAGTTTTGGTGTGGTTGGTGAAAAACTGTTTTTT.

A note on this clonotype: Relative to the germline gene, one junction end is altered; a read error may explain this. In DNA, the CDR3 is TGTGCCAGTAGTATTTTAGGGAAAGAGAACAATGAGCAGCTCTTC. Translated, it gives CASSILGKENNEQLF. The chain carries TRBV19 and TRBJ2-5, with D uncertain. The CDR3 totals 15 residues. Germline CDR1 reads LNHDA; CDR2 reads SQIVND (reference sequence).

The chain couples TRBV24-1 to TRBJ1-2, with a tentative D call TRBD1 (5 bases). Germline V gene sequence: CDR1 KGHDR, CDR2 SFDVKD. This CDR3 has 12 residues. The V end lost 1 base, the J end lost 8 bases, and 7 bases lay between the germline ends. This CDR3 reads CATSDLGEGYTF. CDR3 bases: TGTGCCACCAGTGATTTAGGGGAGGGCTACACCTTC.

This clonotype was recorded at least ten times. V is TRBV6-2 or TRBV6-3 and J is TRBJ2-7, with no clear D. Germline CDR1 and CDR2: MNHEY and SVGEGT. V shed 3 bases and J shed 5 bases, with 8 bases lying between them. The CDR3 runs 12 residues. The CDR3 sequence: CASSYEDHEQYF. The DNA of the CDR3 is TGTGCCAGCAGTTATGAGGACCACGAGCAGTACTTC.

This clonotype was recorded once. A junction boundary mismatches the germline segment, possibly from a read error. This chain links TRBV7-2 with TRBJ2-3, with TRBD2 as a possible D gene (5 bases). Germline V CDR1 and CDR2: SGHTA, FQGNSA. The length of the CDR3 is 13 residues. The CDR3 region is CASSSPGSSTRYF. The DNA of the CDR3 is TGTGCCAGCAGCTCCCCGGGAAGCTCTACGCGGTATTTT.